By proportion, the clone carrying this TCR beta chain is medium-sized. Its antigen is still unknown. Thyroid surgery was preceded by no treatment in any patient. The V end lost 7 bases, the J end lost 6 bases, and 15 bases lay between the germline ends. Germline assignment: CDR1 MNHNS and CDR2 SASEGT. The CDR3 consists of 14 residues. In the original analysis: To classify distant metastasis in papillary thyroid cancer, a model was built from CDR3 differences across clinicopathological groups. MiXCR was used by TCRdb to re-call the PCR reads. The V and J calls were determined by TCRdb, not by the authors. The sample holds 30,000 to 35,000 clones; 20% to 25% are singletons and the top ten take around 3%. These data originate in a study of metastatic and nonmetastatic thyroid tumors. In the study overall: Malignant and benign thyroid patients had repertoires compared in peripheral blood and tumor or nodule tissue. Study-level points and caveats: Reported TCR beta diversity, measured in blood and tumor, was significantly higher for malignant thyroid tumors than for benign nodules.

This receptor was obtained from a male donor with papillary thyroid cancer or a benign thyroid nodule (not recorded which). Some clones in this sample may be carry-over from other donors' samples. The rearrangement joins TRBV6-1 to TRBJ2-2; D unresolved. Sequencing was carried out using tumor tissue. The CDR3 coding sequence is TGTGCCAGCATGTCCCCAAACCATCCCGGGGAGCTGTTTTTT. This translates into CASMSPNHPGELFF.